These 28 T cell receptor beta chains were sequenced from one sample in a study of T cell responses to AZD1222 COVID-19 vaccine. Clones were read by immunoSEQ multiplex PCR, and TCRdb kept only the in-frame ones, dropping some. The table has approximately 100,000 clones, roughly 90% seen once. Here the sequenced sample was peripheral blood, taken on day 0 of AZD1222 vaccination. These receptor sequences come from an adult in good health.

The gene calls are TRBV9 and TRBJ2-3; TRBD2 aligns across 11 bases. With V trimmed by 3 bases and J by 4 bases, 10 bases remained unmatched. Germline V CDR1 and CDR2: SGDLS, YYNGEE. The CDR3 extends over 17 amino acids. The CDR3 reads CASSATPSGRTADTQYF. DNA for the CDR3: TGTGCCAGCAGCGCCACACCTAGCGGGAGGACCGCAGATACGCAGTATTTT. Full variable domain (remainder filled in from reference TRBV9 and TRBJ2-3): DSGVTQTPKHLITATGQRVTLRCSPRSGDLSVYWYQQSLDQGLQFLIQYYNGEERAKGNILERFSAQQFPDLHSELNLSSLELGDSALYFCASSATPSGRTADTQYFGPGTRLTVL.

The chain couples TRBV19 to TRBJ1-5; D is ambiguous. This CDR3 contains 12 residues. V lost 7 bases and J 7 bases, leaving 11 bases between the germline ends. Germline V lookup: CDR1 LNHDA, CDR2 SQIVND (reference sequence). DNA of the CDR3: TGTGCCAGTACAGAGGGAAGACAGCCCCAGCATTTT. This encodes CASTEGRQPQHF.

V is TRBV19 and J is TRBJ1-3, with no clear D. V was pared by 5 bases and J by 0 bases, with 14 bases between. CDR3 length: 16 residues. Germline V gene data show CDR1 as LNHDA and CDR2 as SQIVND (reference sequence). CDR3 region: CASSPGVANSGNTIYF. The CDR3 region has the DNA TGTGCCAGTAGTCCTGGGGTGGCGAACTCTGGAAACACCATATATTTT.

The chain joins TRBV28 to TRBJ1-4; D is possibly TRBD1 (5 bases). This CDR3 has 17 residues. The V end was cut by 4 bases, the J end by 3 bases, with 18 bases between. Germline CDR1 MDHEN, CDR2 SYDVKM. This chain's CDR3 is CASSSSGTSTANEKLFF. Here the CDR3 DNA reads TGTGCCAGCAGTTCCTCCGGGACCTCGACGGCTAATGAAAAACTGTTTTTT.

The chain couples TRBV27 to TRBJ2-7; D remains ambiguous. Trimming shortened V by 1 base and J by 1 base, and 8 bases separated the two germline ends. CDR3 length equals 14 residues. Germline CDR1 and CDR2: MNHEY and SMNVEV (reference sequence). CDR3 residues: CASSLLGGSYEQYF. CDR3 bases: TGTGCCAGCAGTTTATTGGGCGGATCCTACGAGCAGTACTTC.

V gene TRBV11-2 combines with J gene TRBJ2-7; 7 bases agree with TRBD2. The CDR3 length is 17 residues. Germline values: CDR1 SGHAT, CDR2 FQNNGV. Trimming cost V 5 bases and J 0 bases; bases outside gene matches: 13. This CDR3 reads CASSTRNSGRSSYEQYF. In nucleotides, the CDR3 is TGTGCCAGCAGCACCCGAAACTCCGGGAGGAGCTCCTACGAGCAGTACTTC. The full variable domain, with the rest looked up from reference TRBV11-2 and TRBJ2-7, is EAGVAQSPRYKIIEKRQSVAFWCNPISGHATLYWYQQILGQGPKLLIQFQNNGVVDDSQLPKDRFSAERLKGVDSTLKIQPAKLEDSAVYLCASSTRNSGRSSYEQYFGPGTRLTVT.

The chain combines TRBV7-3 with TRBJ2-7, with D maybe TRBD2 (7 bases). CDR1 SGHTA and CDR2 FQGTGA come from the germline V gene. V was pared by 5 bases and J by 2 bases, with 16 bases between. CDR3 length: 15 amino acids. Written as DNA, the CDR3 is TGTGCCAGCAGCCCGAAAGGGGGGGCTGCCTACGAGCAGTACTTC. Its protein product is CASSPKGGAAYEQYF.

The V and J genes are TRBV7-3 and TRBJ2-1, with TRBD2 identical over 11 bases. CDR1 and CDR2 from the germline V gene are SGHTA and FQGTGA. J was trimmed by 2 bases and V by 9 bases; bases with no gene match: 6. CDR3 size: 15 residues. CDR3: CASGVSGRAYNEQFF. The CDR3 DNA reads as TGTGCCAGTGGGGTTAGCGGGAGGGCCTACAATGAGCAGTTCTTC.

The rearrangement joins TRBV5-4 to TRBJ2-7; a weak D match, TRBD2 (6 bases). The CDR3 extends over 14 amino acids. The germline CDR1 and CDR2 sequences are SGHNT and YYREEE (reference sequence). With 0 bases removed from V and 5 bases from J, the gap between germline ends came to 12 bases. The DNA for the CDR3 is TGTGCCAGCAGCTTGGCCGGAGGGGCCCACGAGCAGTACTTC. Translation: CASSLAGGAHEQYF.

The chain joins TRBV5-5 to TRBJ2-2; D gene unclear. The CDR3 runs to 12 residues. Germline-derived CDR1 and CDR2 are SGHKS and YYEKEE (reference sequence). Between the trimmed V and J ends, which lost 6 bases and 5 bases, there was a span of 8 bases. The CDR3 protein is CASKPPTGELFF. The CDR3 coding sequence is TGTGCCAGCAAGCCCCCGACCGGGGAGCTGTTTTTT.

The V and J genes are TRBV19 and TRBJ2-7; 10 bases fit TRBD1. Germline V gene data show CDR1 as LNHDA and CDR2 as SQIVND (reference sequence). V was clipped by 3 bases and J by 3 bases; unmatched bases: 5. CDR3 size: 15 residues. Written as DNA, the CDR3 is TGTGCCAGTAGTATCTTGGGACAGGGGATCTACGAGCAGTACTTC. As protein: CASSILGQGIYEQYF. Drawing the rest from reference TRBV19 and TRBJ2-7, the complete variable domain is DGGITQSPKYLFRKEGQNVTLSCEQNLNHDAMYWYRQDPGQGLRLIYYSQIVNDFQKGDIAEGYSVSREKKESFPLTVTSAQKNPTAFYLCASSILGQGIYEQYFGPGTRLTVT.

The chain is built from TRBV7-6 and TRBJ2-6; 11 bases fit TRBD1. After removal of 5 bases from V and 12 bases from J, the junction contained 9 bases not matched to a gene. Germline V gene data show CDR1 as SGHVS and CDR2 as FNYEAQ. The CDR3 is 15 amino acids. CDR3 nucleotides: TGTGCCAGCAGCCCTCCGGGACAGGGGGTCGGCGTCCTGACTTTC. Encoded protein: CASSPPGQGVGVLTF.

This chain links TRBV15 with TRBJ1-3; no definite D call. The germline V and J ends were trimmed by 1 base and 0 bases, with 10 bases remaining between them. This CDR3 contains 16 residues. Per the germline V gene, CDR1 is LNHNV and CDR2 is YYDKDF (reference sequence). CDR3 residues: CATSRGGSSSGNTIYF. Written as DNA, the CDR3 is TGTGCCACCAGCAGAGGGGGAAGTAGCTCTGGAAACACCATATATTTT.

The chain uses TRBV11-2 and TRBJ2-7; TRBD1 might be the D (6 bases). The V gene's germline CDR1 is SGHAT and CDR2 FQNNGV. The CDR3 length is 13 residues. The V end was cut by 1 base, the J end by 7 bases, with 11 bases between. The chain's CDR3 is CASSLGRGGEQYF. The CDR3 DNA reads TGTGCCAGCAGCTTAGGCAGGGGCGGAGAGCAGTACTTC.

The CDR3 loop is CASSLGMGGKGTEAFF. CDR3 sequence (DNA): TGTGCCAGCAGCTTAGGTATGGGGGGCAAGGGCACTGAAGCTTTCTTT. This chain connects TRBV7-9 to TRBJ1-1; the D gene is possibly TRBD1 (6 bases). The germline gives CDR1 SEHNR, CDR2 FQNEAQ (reference sequence). This CDR3 is 16 amino acids long. The V end was cut by 1 base, the J end by 4 bases, with 16 bases between.

The rearrangement uses TRBV28 and TRBJ1-2; 12 bases align to TRBD1. Germline CDR1 and CDR2: MDHEN and SYDVKM. The CDR3 has 16 residues. After removal of 1 base from V and 7 bases from J, the junction contained 7 bases not matched to a gene. Here the CDR3 reads CASSLLGTGGESGYTF. The CDR3 DNA reads TGTGCCAGCAGTTTATTAGGGACAGGGGGCGAAAGTGGCTACACCTTC.

CDR3 DNA sequence: TGTGCCAGCGAGTCCGAGGGGGCAAGTAACTATGGCTACACCTTC. It codes for CASESEGASNYGYTF. This rearrangement joins TRBV25-1 to TRBJ1-2; 7 nucleotides agree with TRBD1. V was clipped by 8 bases and J by 1 base; unmatched bases: 10. From germline, CDR1 is MGHDK and CDR2 SYGVNS. The CDR3 consists of 15 residues.

The chain recombines TRBV9 with TRBJ2-5; D gene uncertain. The CDR3 totals 13 residues. V shed 4 bases and J shed 5 bases, with 12 bases lying between them. The V gene's germline CDR1 is SGDLS and CDR2 YYNGEE. CDR3 bases: TGTGCCAGCAGCTCCCGTCCGAGTGAGACCCAGTACTTC. It translates to CASSSRPSETQYF.

The chain recombines TRBV27 with TRBJ1-1; possibly TRBD1 for D (5 bases). The CDR3 length is 16 residues. V lost 2 bases and J 4 bases, leaving 17 bases between the germline ends. The germline V gene has CDR1 MNHEY and CDR2 SMNVEV (reference sequence). The CDR3 DNA reads TGTGCCAGCAGTTTAAGGATAGGGGTGCAGTTCACTGAAGCTTTCTTT. This codes for CASSLRIGVQFTEAFF.

The J gene is TRBJ2-3, the V gene TRBV3-1 (or the pseudogene TRBV3-2), with 10 nucleotides matching TRBD2. Germline values: CDR1 LGHDT, CDR2 YNNKEL (reference sequence). The trim removed 1 base at V and 6 bases at J, leaving 1 base unmatched. The CDR3 loop spans 14 amino acids. CDR3 sequence reads: CASSQVAGGDTQYF. CDR3 sequence (DNA): TGTGCCAGCAGCCAAGTAGCGGGGGGTGATACGCAGTATTTT.

The chain joins TRBV5-5 to TRBJ1-5; no definite D call. The CDR3 totals 13 residues. Germline V gene data show CDR1 as SGHKS and CDR2 as YYEKEE (reference sequence). V was shortened by 2 bases and J by 4 bases, with 7 bases between the two germline ends. The DNA for the CDR3 is TGTGCCAGCAGCTTTGCGGAAAATCAGCCCCAGCATTTT. It codes for CASSFAENQPQHF.

The chain joins TRBV9 to TRBJ2-1; 13 bases agree with TRBD2. CDR1 SGDLS and CDR2 YYNGEE come from the germline V gene. The CDR3 has 14 amino acids. The J segment lost 4 bases and the V segment lost 9 bases, leaving 4 bases of the junction unmatched. The CDR3: CAKRTSGGYNEQFF. The CDR3 nucleotides are TGTGCCAAACGGACTAGCGGGGGATACAATGAGCAGTTCTTC.

V and J are TRBV7-8 and TRBJ1-5; 7 bases agree with TRBD1. J was trimmed by 5 bases and V by 3 bases; bases with no gene match: 1. The germline V gene encodes CDR1 SGHVS and CDR2 FQNEAQ. The CDR3 is 13 amino acids. The CDR3 sequence: CASSLGTDQPQHF. As DNA, the CDR3 is TGTGCCAGCAGCTTGGGGACAGATCAGCCCCAGCATTTT.

Written as DNA, the CDR3 is TGTGCCAGCAGCTTTCTGGACAGCCAAGTTGAAAAACTGTTTTTT. Translating it yields CASSFLDSQVEKLFF. The V call is TRBV5-6, the J call TRBJ1-4; D might be TRBD1 (6 bases). Germline loops: CDR1 SGHDT, CDR2 YYEEEE. The V end was cut by 2 bases, the J end by 7 bases, with 15 bases between. The CDR3 totals 15 residues.

This rearrangement joins TRBV2 to TRBJ1-2; D might be TRBD1 (6 bases). Per germline, CDR1 SNHLY and CDR2 FYNNEI. The V gene lost 11 bases and the J gene lost 4 bases, with 14 bases spanning the gap. The CDR3 spans 12 residues. The CDR3 nucleotides read TGTGCCTCTCAGAGGGGGTCCTATGGCTACACCTTC. Translation gives CASQRGSYGYTF. Based on the CDR3 plus reference TRBV2 and TRBJ1-2, the full variable domain is EPEVTQTPSHQVTQMGQEVILRCVPISNHLYFYWYRQILGQKVEFLVSFYNNEISEKSEIFDDQFSVERPDGSNFTLKIRSTKLEDSAMYFCASQRGSYGYTFGSGTRLTVV.

This chain uses TRBV7-8 with TRBJ1-2; 8 nucleotides match TRBD1. There are 15 residues in the CDR3. Per germline, CDR1 SGHVS and CDR2 FQNEAQ. The junction had 6 bases not matched to a gene; V was cut back by 3 bases and J by 3 bases. The CDR3: CASSLTDRADYGYTF. In nucleotides, the CDR3 is TGTGCCAGCAGCTTGACGGACAGGGCGGACTATGGCTACACCTTC. Full variable domain (missing parts from reference TRBV7-8 and TRBJ1-2): GAGVSQSPRYKVAKRGQDVALRCDPISGHVSLFWYQQALGQGPEFLTYFQNEAQLDKSGLPSDRFFAERPEGSVSTLKIQRTQQEDSAVYLCASSLTDRADYGYTFGSGTRLTVV.

In its sample, this clone was seen once. The chain recombines TRBV5-1 with TRBJ1-3; D is unresolved. V lost 2 bases and J lost 7, with 10 bases in between. CDR1 and CDR2 from the germline V gene are SGHRS and YFSETQ. The CDR3 runs to 13 residues. This CDR3 is CASSFQGGNTIYF. For the CDR3, the DNA is TGCGCCAGCAGCTTCCAAGGTGGCAACACCATATATTTT.

The rearrangement joins TRBV20-1 to TRBJ1-4; no reliable D call. The CDR3 is made up of 12 amino acids. The germline V gene encodes CDR1 DFQATT and CDR2 SNEGSKA (reference sequence). Between the trimmed V and J ends, which lost 3 bases and 7 bases, there was a span of 9 bases. Here the CDR3 reads CSASSDLEKLFF. CDR3 nucleotides: TGCAGTGCTAGTTCAGATCTTGAAAAACTGTTTTTT.